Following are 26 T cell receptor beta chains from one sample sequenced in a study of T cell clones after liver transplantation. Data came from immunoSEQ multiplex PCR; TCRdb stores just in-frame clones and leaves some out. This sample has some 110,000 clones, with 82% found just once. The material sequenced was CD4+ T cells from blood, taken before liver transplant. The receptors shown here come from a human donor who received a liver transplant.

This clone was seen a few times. The DNA for the CDR3 is TGTGCCTGGAGTTTGGGACTAGCGATCAATGAGCAGTTCTTC. Encoded protein: CAWSLGLAINEQFF. V gene TRBV30 combines with J gene TRBJ2-1; 10 nucleotides line up with TRBD2. The CDR3 covers 14 residues. After removal of 2 bases from V and 6 bases from J, the junction contained 4 bases not matched to a gene. The V gene's germline CDR1 is GTSNPN and CDR2 SVGIG (reference sequence).

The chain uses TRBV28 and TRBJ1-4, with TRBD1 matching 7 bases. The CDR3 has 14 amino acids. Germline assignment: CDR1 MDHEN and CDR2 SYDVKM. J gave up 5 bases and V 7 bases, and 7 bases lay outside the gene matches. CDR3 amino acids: CASIQGGANEKLFF. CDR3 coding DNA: TGTGCCAGCATTCAGGGGGGGGCGAATGAAAAACTGTTTTTT.

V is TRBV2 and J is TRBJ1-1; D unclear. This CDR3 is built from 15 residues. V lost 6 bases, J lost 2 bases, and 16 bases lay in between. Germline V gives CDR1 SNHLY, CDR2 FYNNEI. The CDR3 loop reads CASSSHGLGNTEAFF. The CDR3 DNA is TGTGCCAGCAGCTCCCACGGGCTGGGTAACACTGAAGCTTTCTTT.

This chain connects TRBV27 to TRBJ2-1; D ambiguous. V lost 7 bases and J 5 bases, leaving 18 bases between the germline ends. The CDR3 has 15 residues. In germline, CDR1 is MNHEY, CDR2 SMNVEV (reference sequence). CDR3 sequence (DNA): TGTGCCAGCAAGGCCTCATGGTCCTCGGACAATGAGCAGTTCTTC. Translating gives CASKASWSSDNEQFF.

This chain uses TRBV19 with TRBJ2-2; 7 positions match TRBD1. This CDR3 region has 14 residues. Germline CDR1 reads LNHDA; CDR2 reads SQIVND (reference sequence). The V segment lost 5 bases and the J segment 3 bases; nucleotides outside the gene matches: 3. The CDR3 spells CASSGQAHTGELFF. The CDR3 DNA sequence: TGTGCCAGTAGTGGACAGGCCCACACCGGGGAGCTGTTTTTT.

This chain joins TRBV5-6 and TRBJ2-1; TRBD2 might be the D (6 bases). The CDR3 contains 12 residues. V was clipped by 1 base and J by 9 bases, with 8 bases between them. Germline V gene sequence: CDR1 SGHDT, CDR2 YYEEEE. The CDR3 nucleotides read TGTGCCAGCAGCTTGCTCGGGGGTGAGCAGTTCTTC. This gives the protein CASSLLGGEQFF.

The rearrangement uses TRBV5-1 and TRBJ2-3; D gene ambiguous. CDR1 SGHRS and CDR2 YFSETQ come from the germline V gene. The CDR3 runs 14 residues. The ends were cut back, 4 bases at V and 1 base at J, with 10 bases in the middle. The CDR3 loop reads CASSRSVGTDTQYF. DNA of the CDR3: TGCGCCAGCAGCCGGTCGGTGGGCACAGATACGCAGTATTTT.

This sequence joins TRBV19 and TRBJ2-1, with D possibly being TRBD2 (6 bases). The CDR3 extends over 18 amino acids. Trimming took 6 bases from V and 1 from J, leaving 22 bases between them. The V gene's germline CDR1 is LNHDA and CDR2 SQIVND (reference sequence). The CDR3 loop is CASRALGGQGGSYNEQFF. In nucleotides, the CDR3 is TGTGCCAGTAGGGCCTTAGGAGGGCAGGGTGGATCCTACAATGAGCAGTTCTTC.

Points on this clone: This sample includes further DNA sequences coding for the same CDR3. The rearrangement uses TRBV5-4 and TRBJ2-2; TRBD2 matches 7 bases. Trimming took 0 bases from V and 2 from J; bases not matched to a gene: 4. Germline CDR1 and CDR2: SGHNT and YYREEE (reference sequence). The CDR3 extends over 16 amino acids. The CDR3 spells CASSLGLAGNTGELFF. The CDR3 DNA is TGTGCCAGCAGCTTGGGACTAGCAGGAAACACCGGGGAGCTGTTTTTT. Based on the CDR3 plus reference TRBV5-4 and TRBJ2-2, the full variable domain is ETGVTQSPTHLIKTRGQQVTLRCSSQSGHNTVSWYQQALGQGPQFIFQYYREEENGRGNFPPRFSGLQFPNYSSELNVNALELDDSALYLCASSLGLAGNTGELFFGEGSRLTVL.

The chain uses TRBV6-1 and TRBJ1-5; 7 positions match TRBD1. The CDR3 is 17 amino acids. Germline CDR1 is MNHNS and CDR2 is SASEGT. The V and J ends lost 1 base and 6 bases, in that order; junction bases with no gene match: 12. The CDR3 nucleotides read TGTGCCAGCAGTGAAGAGGAAGGGGGCGCGGCGAGTCAGCCCCAGCATTTT. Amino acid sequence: CASSEEEGGAASQPQHF.

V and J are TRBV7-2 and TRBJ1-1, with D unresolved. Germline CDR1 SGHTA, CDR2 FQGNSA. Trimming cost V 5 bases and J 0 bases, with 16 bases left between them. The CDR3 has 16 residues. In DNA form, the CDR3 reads TGTGCCAGCAGCGCCACCTGGCCGGAGCTGAACACTGAAGCTTTCTTT. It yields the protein CASSATWPELNTEAFF.

The CDR3 DNA reads TGTGCCAGCAGTGAAGGGGACGGGAGGCGCTACGAGCAGTACTTC. It translates to CASSEGDGRRYEQYF. The chain is built from TRBV2 and TRBJ2-7; 7 bases map to TRBD2. The CDR3 contains 15 residues. V dropped 1 base and J dropped 3; count of bases not matched to a gene: 6. Germline CDR1 is SNHLY and CDR2 is FYNNEI.

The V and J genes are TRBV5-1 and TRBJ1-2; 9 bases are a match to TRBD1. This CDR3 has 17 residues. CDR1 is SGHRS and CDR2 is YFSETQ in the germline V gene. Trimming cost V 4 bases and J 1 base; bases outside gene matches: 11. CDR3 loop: CASSPPPDRGLNYGYTF. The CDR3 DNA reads TGCGCCAGCAGCCCCCCCCCGGACAGGGGACTTAACTATGGCTACACCTTC. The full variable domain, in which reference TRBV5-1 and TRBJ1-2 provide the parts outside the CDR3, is KAGVTQTPRYLIKTRGQQVTLSCSPISGHRSVSWYQQTPGQGLQFLFEYFSETQRNKGNFPGRFSGRQFSNSRSEMNVSTLELGDSALYLCASSPPPDRGLNYGYTFGSGTRLTVV.

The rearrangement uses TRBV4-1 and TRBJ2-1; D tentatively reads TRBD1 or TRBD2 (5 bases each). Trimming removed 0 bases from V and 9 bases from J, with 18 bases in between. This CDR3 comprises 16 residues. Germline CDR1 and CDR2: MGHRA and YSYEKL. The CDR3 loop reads CASSQDGGSEDVEQFF. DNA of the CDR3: TGCGCCAGCAGCCAAGATGGGGGTAGCGAGGACGTTGAGCAGTTCTTC.

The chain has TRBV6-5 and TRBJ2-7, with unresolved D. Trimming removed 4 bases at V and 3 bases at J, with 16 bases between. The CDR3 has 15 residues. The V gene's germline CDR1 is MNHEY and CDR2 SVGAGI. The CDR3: CASSWKKSIYYEQYF. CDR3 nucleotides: TGTGCCAGCAGTTGGAAGAAATCAATATACTACGAGCAGTACTTC.

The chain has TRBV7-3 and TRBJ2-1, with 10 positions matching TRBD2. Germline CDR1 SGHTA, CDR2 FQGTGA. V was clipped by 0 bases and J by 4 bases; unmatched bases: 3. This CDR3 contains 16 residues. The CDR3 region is CASSLTPAGGYNEQFF. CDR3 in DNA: TGTGCCAGCAGCTTAACGCCAGCGGGAGGGTACAATGAGCAGTTCTTC.

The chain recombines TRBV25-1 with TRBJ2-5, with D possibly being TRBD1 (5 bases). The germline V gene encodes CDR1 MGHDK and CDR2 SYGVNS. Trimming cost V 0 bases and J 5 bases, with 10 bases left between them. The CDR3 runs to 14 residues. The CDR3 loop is CASSEYTGRETQYF. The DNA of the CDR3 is TGTGCCAGCAGTGAATATACAGGAAGGGAGACCCAGTACTTC.

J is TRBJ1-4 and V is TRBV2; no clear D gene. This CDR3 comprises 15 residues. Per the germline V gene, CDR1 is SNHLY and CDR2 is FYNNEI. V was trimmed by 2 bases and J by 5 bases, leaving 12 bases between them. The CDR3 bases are TGTGCCAGCAGTGAACAGCCCACAAAGAATGAAAAACTGTTTTTT. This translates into CASSEQPTKNEKLFF.

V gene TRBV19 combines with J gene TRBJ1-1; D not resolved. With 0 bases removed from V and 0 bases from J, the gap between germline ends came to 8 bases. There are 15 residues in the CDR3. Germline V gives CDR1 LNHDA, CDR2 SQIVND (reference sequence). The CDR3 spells CASSIDSTMNTEAFF. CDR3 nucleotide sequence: TGTGCCAGTAGTATAGATAGTACTATGAACACTGAAGCTTTCTTT.

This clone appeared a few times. CDR3 coding DNA: TGCGCCAGCAGCGCAATCGGGACTAACTACGAGCAGTACTTC. It translates to CASSAIGTNYEQYF. This chain uses TRBV4-1 with TRBJ2-7; 7 nucleotides line up with TRBD2. Trimming cost V 5 bases and J 3 bases; bases outside gene matches: 7. The CDR3 spans 14 residues. Germline CDR1 reads MGHRA; CDR2 reads YSYEKL.

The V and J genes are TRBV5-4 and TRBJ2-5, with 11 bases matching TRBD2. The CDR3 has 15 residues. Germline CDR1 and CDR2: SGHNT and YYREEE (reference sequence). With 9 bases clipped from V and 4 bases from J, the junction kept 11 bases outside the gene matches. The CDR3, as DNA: TGTGCCACCGCAGTAGCGGGAGGGCCGCGAGAGACCCAGTACTTC. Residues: CATAVAGGPRETQYF.

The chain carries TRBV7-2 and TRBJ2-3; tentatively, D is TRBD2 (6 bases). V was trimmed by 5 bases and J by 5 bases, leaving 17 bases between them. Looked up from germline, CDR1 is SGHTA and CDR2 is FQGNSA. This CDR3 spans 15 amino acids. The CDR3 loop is CASSGRWRAVDTQYF. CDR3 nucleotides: TGTGCCAGCAGCGGCCGGTGGAGGGCCGTAGATACGCAGTATTTT. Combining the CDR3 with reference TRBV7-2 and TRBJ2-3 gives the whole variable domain GAGVSQSPSNKVTEKGKDVELRCDPISGHTALYWYRQSLGQGLEFLIYFQGNSAPDKSGLPSDRFSAERTGGSVSTLTIQRTQQEDSAVYLCASSGRWRAVDTQYFGPGTRLTVL.

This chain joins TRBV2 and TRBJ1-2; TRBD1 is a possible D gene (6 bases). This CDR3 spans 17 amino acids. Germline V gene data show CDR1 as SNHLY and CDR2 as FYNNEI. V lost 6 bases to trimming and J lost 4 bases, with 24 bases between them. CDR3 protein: CASSMGGGSSSSYGYTF. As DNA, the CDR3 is TGTGCCAGCAGCATGGGGGGCGGGTCGAGCTCAAGCTATGGCTACACCTTC.

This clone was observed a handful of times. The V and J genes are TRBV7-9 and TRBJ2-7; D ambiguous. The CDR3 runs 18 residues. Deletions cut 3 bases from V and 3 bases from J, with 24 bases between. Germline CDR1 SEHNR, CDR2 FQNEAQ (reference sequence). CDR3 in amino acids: CASSLTSIRRNPYYEQYF. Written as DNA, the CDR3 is TGTGCCAGCAGCTTGACCTCAATTCGGCGGAACCCTTACTACGAGCAGTACTTC.

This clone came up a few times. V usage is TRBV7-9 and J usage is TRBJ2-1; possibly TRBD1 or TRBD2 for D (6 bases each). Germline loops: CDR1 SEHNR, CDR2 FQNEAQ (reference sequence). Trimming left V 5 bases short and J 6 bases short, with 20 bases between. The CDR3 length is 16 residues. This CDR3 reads CASSPLGGWRGNEQFF. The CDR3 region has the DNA TGTGCCAGCAGCCCCCTTGGGGGCTGGCGGGGCAATGAGCAGTTCTTC.

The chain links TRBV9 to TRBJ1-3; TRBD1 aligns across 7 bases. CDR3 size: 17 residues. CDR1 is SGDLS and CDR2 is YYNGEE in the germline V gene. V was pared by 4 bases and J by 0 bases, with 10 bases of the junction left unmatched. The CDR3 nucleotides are TGTGCCAGCAGCCATCAGGGGGGCGCCAGCTCTGGAAACACCATATATTTT. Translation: CASSHQGGASSGNTIYF.